The 9 T cell receptor beta chains reported below all come from one sample, sequenced in a study of shared clonotypes between healthy human individuals. Profiled with immunoSEQ multiplex PCR; TCRdb holds only in-frame clones, not every one. The profile covers some 2.3 million clones, with approximately 95% appearing a single time and roughly 0.36% taken by the ten largest. Source material: naive CD4+ T cells from PBMCs. The subset here: CD45RA+ positively selected. Receptor source: a man younger than 35 in good health. Some clones in this sample may be carry-over from other donors' samples.

The J gene is TRBJ1-3, the V gene TRBV5-1; D is possibly TRBD1 (6 bases). V lost 0 bases and J lost 2, with 12 bases in between. Germline CDR1 reads SGHRS; CDR2 reads YFSETQ. The CDR3 totals 16 residues. CDR3 protein: CASSLGWTVPGNTIYF. As DNA, the CDR3 is TGCGCCAGCAGCTTGGGATGGACAGTCCCTGGAAACACCATATATTTT.

The chain carries TRBV7-8 and TRBJ2-7; a weak D match, TRBD1 (6 bases). CDR3 length: 15 amino acids. Deletions cut 2 bases from V and 5 bases from J, with 16 bases between. Germline V gene data show CDR1 as SGHVS and CDR2 as FQNEAQ. The CDR3 bases are TGTGCCAGCAGCTTAACTTCGTCCAGGGGCCACGAGCAGTACTTC. Amino acid sequence: CASSLTSSRGHEQYF.

The V and J genes are TRBV27 and TRBJ1-1, with D unresolved. Germline V CDR1 and CDR2: MNHEY, SMNVEV (reference sequence). Trimming cost V 1 base and J 6 bases, with 15 bases left between them. The CDR3 contains 15 residues. The chain's CDR3 is CASSLFVGAGSEAFF. In DNA form, the CDR3 reads TGTGCCAGCAGTTTATTCGTCGGAGCAGGCTCTGAAGCTTTCTTT.

This rearrangement joins TRBV7-2 to TRBJ2-7, with 8 positions matching TRBD2. From germline, CDR1 is SGHTA and CDR2 FQGNSA. The V gene end was trimmed by 8 bases and the J gene end by 2 bases; junction bases not matched to a gene: 5. The CDR3 loop spans 13 amino acids. The CDR3 here is CASLREGTYEQYF. The CDR3 region has the DNA TGTGCCAGCCTACGGGAGGGAACCTACGAGCAGTACTTC.

This clone showed up just once. The V gene is TRBV4-1, the J gene TRBJ2-3, with 8 bases fitting TRBD2. The CDR3 length is 15 residues. Germline V gives CDR1 MGHRA, CDR2 YSYEKL. Unmatched junction bases numbered 7, after V lost 8 bases and J lost 0 bases. The CDR3 nucleotides read TGCGCCAGCGCGGGGGGCTCGTTAAGCACAGATACGCAGTATTTT. Translation gives CASAGGSLSTDTQYF.

This clone has just one count. This chain's CDR3 is CASSRQDGTGELFF. The CDR3 region has the DNA TGTGCCAGCAGTCGACAGGACGGCACCGGGGAGCTGTTTTTT. The gene calls are TRBV28 and TRBJ2-2; tentatively, D is TRBD1 (6 bases). The CDR3 has 14 amino acids. Germline CDR1 and CDR2: MDHEN and SYDVKM. Trimming removed 5 bases from V and 4 bases from J, with 11 bases in between.

The rearrangement uses TRBV29-1 and TRBJ2-3; D is uncertain. V lost 0 bases to trimming and J lost 6 bases, with 10 bases between them. This CDR3 spans 13 amino acids. CDR1 SQVTM and CDR2 ANQGSEA come from the germline V gene. CDR3 coding DNA: TGCAGCGTTGAAGAGGGTCCGCGGGATACGCAGTATTTT. It codes for CSVEEGPRDTQYF.

Turning to this clone: Other DNA sequences of this sample code for an identical CDR3. This chain uses TRBV28 with TRBJ1-4; the D gene is possibly TRBD1 (5 bases). Germline lookup yields CDR1 MDHEN and CDR2 SYDVKM. CDR3 length: 15 residues. Trimming shortened V by 4 bases and J by 0 bases, and 9 bases separated the two germline ends. The CDR3 DNA sequence: TGTGCCAGCAGTTCACCGGGGGCAACTAATGAAAAACTGTTTTTT. Its protein is CASSSPGATNEKLFF.

The chain combines TRBV6-6 with TRBJ2-1; tentative D call: TRBD2 (5 bases). Trimming took off 2 bases at V and 5 bases at J, with 16 bases between the two ends. The CDR3 totals 16 residues. Looked up from germline, CDR1 is MNHNY and CDR2 is SVGAGI (reference sequence). In DNA, the CDR3 is TGTGCCAGCAGTTACCCCCCGGGGTCGAGGAACAATGAGCAGTTCTTC. Translated: CASSYPPGSRNNEQFF.